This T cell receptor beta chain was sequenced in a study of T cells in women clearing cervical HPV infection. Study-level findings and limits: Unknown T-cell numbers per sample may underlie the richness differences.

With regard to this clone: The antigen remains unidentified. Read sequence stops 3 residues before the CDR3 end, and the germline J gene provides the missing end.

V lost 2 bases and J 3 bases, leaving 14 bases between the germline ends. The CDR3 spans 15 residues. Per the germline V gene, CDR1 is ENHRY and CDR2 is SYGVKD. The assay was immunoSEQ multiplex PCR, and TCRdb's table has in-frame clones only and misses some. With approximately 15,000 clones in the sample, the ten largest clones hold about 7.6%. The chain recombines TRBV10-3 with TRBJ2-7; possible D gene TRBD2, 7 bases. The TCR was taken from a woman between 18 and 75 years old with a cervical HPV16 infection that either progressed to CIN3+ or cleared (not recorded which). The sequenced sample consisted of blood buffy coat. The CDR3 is CAISELPGGLYEQYF. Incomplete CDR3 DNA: TGTGCCATCAGTGAGCTACCGGGGGGCCTCTACGAG.